This entry lists 14 T cell receptor beta chains sequenced from one sample in a study of T cell responses to AZD1222 COVID-19 vaccine. Profiling relied on immunoSEQ multiplex PCR, and the TCRdb table lists in-frame clones only, not all of them. Of 75,000 to 90,000 clones detected, around 80% appear once; the ten largest clones hold roughly 20%. The sample was peripheral blood, taken on day 0 of AZD1222 vaccination. Source of these receptors: an adult in good health.

The chain carries TRBV10-3 and TRBJ2-2, with D perhaps matching TRBD1 or TRBD2 (6 bases each). V was clipped by 4 bases and J by 2 bases, with 11 bases between them. This CDR3 spans 15 amino acids. Germline assignment: CDR1 ENHRY and CDR2 SYGVKD. CDR3 protein: CAISVRGPNTGELFF. DNA for the CDR3: TGTGCCATCAGTGTACGGGGGCCTAACACCGGGGAGCTGTTTTTT.

The chain joins TRBV5-8 to TRBJ1-5; 7 positions agree with TRBD1. This CDR3 comprises 17 residues. Germline V lookup: CDR1 SGHTS, CDR2 YDEGEE. The junction had 9 bases not matched to a gene; V was cut back by 2 bases and J by 1 base. The CDR3 DNA sequence: TGTGCCAGCAGCTTAGGAACAGGGGTGGGGAGCAATCAGCCCCAGCATTTT. Translation gives CASSLGTGVGSNQPQHF.

The V gene is TRBV27, the J gene TRBJ2-7; a possible D gene is TRBD2 (6 bases). The V end was cut by 5 bases, the J end by 0 bases, with 8 bases between. The CDR3 length is 13 residues. In germline, CDR1 is MNHEY, CDR2 SMNVEV (reference sequence). CDR3 sequence (DNA): TGTGCCAGCAGTGTAGCGGTCTCCTACGAGCAGTACTTC. Its translation is CASSVAVSYEQYF.

The V gene is TRBV12-3 or TRBV12-4, the J gene TRBJ1-1; the D is unclear. V was cut by 1 base and J by 1 base, with 4 bases left in between. The CDR3 is 13 residues long. Written as DNA, the CDR3 is TGTGCCAGCAGTTTAGTCTCGAACACTGAAGCTTTCTTT. It translates to CASSLVSNTEAFF.

The chain has TRBV11-2 and TRBJ2-5, with 14 bases identical to TRBD2. CDR1 is SGHAT and CDR2 is FQNNGV in the germline V gene. The CDR3 has 16 amino acids. The V segment lost 1 base and the J segment 7 bases; nucleotides outside the gene matches: 5. DNA for the CDR3: TGTGCCAGCAGCTTAGTCCGACTAGCGGGAGGGGGGACCCAGTACTTC. It codes for CASSLVRLAGGGTQYF.

The rearrangement joins TRBV4-2 to TRBJ2-5; TRBD1 agrees at 10 bases. The CDR3 consists of 17 residues. V was clipped by 1 base and J by 4 bases; unmatched bases: 9. Per germline, CDR1 LGHNA and CDR2 YNFKEQ. For the CDR3, the DNA is TGTGCCAGCAGCCAAGCCGCCGGGACAGGGGTCGGAGAGACCCAGTACTTC. Translation gives CASSQAAGTGVGETQYF.

This clone was picked up one time. The rearrangement links TRBV9 to TRBJ2-2; D perhaps matches TRBD1 (5 bases). The CDR3 contains 13 residues. Germline V gives CDR1 SGDLS, CDR2 YYNGEE. Trimming took off 3 bases at V and 3 bases at J, with 6 bases between the two ends. In DNA, the CDR3 is TGTGCCAGCAGCGCCAGGGACACCGGGGAGCTGTTTTTT. Its protein is CASSARDTGELFF.

The sample holds many counts of this clone. The V call is TRBV5-4, the J call TRBJ2-2; 11 positions match TRBD1. The V gene end was trimmed by 3 bases and the J gene end by 7 bases; junction bases not matched to a gene: 5. The CDR3 contains 15 residues. From germline, CDR1 is SGHNT and CDR2 YYREEE (reference sequence). The CDR3 protein is CASSSGQGAVGELFF. The DNA of the CDR3 is TGTGCCAGCAGCTCTGGACAGGGGGCTGTCGGGGAGCTGTTTTTT.

The chain recombines TRBV3-1 (or the pseudogene TRBV3-2) with TRBJ2-5, with D perhaps matching TRBD1 (6 bases). CDR1 LGHDT and CDR2 YNNKEL come from the germline V gene (reference sequence). This CDR3 has 15 residues. V was clipped by 2 bases and J by 5 bases, with 15 bases between them. The CDR3 sequence is CASSQLPQGLETQYF. The CDR3 region has the DNA TGTGCCAGCAGCCAACTCCCGCAGGGGTTGGAGACCCAGTACTTC.

The chain combines TRBV7-2 with TRBJ2-3; TRBD2 aligns across 7 bases. Germline CDR1 and CDR2: SGHTA and FQGNSA. The CDR3 consists of 16 residues. V was pared by 0 bases and J by 3 bases, with 6 bases of the junction left unmatched. The CDR3 DNA follows: TGTGCCAGCAGCTTAGCCAGCGGGGCAAGGACAGATACGCAGTATTTT. Translation gives CASSLASGARTDTQYF.

J is TRBJ2-5 and V is TRBV6-4; TRBD2 might be the D (5 bases). This CDR3 is built from 17 residues. Germline CDR1 MRHNA, CDR2 SNTAGT. The V gene lost 5 bases and the J gene lost 9 bases, with 28 bases spanning the gap. The CDR3 coding sequence is TGTGCCAGCAGTCAACCCTTCTCACTAGGTCGAGAGGAGGCCCAGTACTTC. Translating it yields CASSQPFSLGREEAQYF.

The gene calls are TRBV10-1 and TRBJ2-1; 9 bases line up with TRBD2. V dropped 5 bases and J dropped 7; count of bases not matched to a gene: 9. CDR1 is WNHNN and CDR2 is SYGVQD in the germline V gene (reference sequence). This CDR3 has 15 residues. The CDR3, as DNA: TGCGCCAGCAGTATAACCGGGACTAGCAGGAATGAGCAGTTCTTC. Translation: CASSITGTSRNEQFF.

The chain couples TRBV4-3 to TRBJ2-7, with TRBD2 as a possible D gene (5 bases). Between the trimmed V and J ends, which lost 0 bases and 5 bases, there was a span of 14 bases. Germline V gene lookup returns CDR1 LGHNA and CDR2 YSLEER. This CDR3 spans 15 amino acids. The CDR3 here is CASSQEGNSVDEQYF. In DNA, the CDR3 is TGCGCCAGCAGCCAAGAGGGCAATAGCGTCGACGAGCAGTACTTC.

V usage is TRBV30 and J usage is TRBJ1-1; 7 nucleotides line up with TRBD1. The CDR3 is 14 residues long. J lost 1 base, V lost 2 bases, and 4 bases had no gene match. Germline values: CDR1 GTSNPN, CDR2 SVGIG (reference sequence). CDR3 in DNA: TGTGCCTGGAGTCCCGGGACAGCGAACACTGAAGCTTTCTTT. Translated, it gives CAWSPGTANTEAFF.